The rows below give T cell receptor beta chains drawn from one sample of a study of shared clonotypes between healthy human individuals. The data were produced by immunoSEQ multiplex PCR, yet TCRdb's version contains in-frame clones alone and is incomplete. The data hold some 2,100,000 clones, with approximately 96% observed a single time. The specimen sequenced was naive CD4+ T cells sorted from blood. Source of these receptors: a man younger than 30 in good health. The CDR3 runs from the conserved cysteine through the conserved F or W. Fields, in order: V gene, clone size, J gene, D gene, CDR3 DNA, CDR3 protein. The D gene is left open where the match is weak. The size field is filled for only some rows; it gives once, few, many or a size class.

TRBV30	NA	TRBJ2-5	TRBD2	TGTGCCTGGATAGCGGGGAAGGAGACCCAGTACTTC	CAWIAGKETQYF
TRBV2	NA	TRBJ1-2	TRBD1	TGTGCCAGCAAGACAGGGATCTATGGCTACACCTTC	CASKTGIYGYTF
TRBV5-1	NA	TRBJ1-5	NA	TGCGCCAGCAGCCCTGACAGTCCGAATCAGCCCCAGCATTTT	CASSPDSPNQPQHF
TRBV7-9	NA	TRBJ2-5	NA	TGTGCCAGCAGCTTACGACTAGTAAGCCAAGAGACCCAGTACTTC	CASSLRLVSQETQYF
TRBV5-1	NA	TRBJ2-3	NA	TGCGCCAGCAGCTTGGAAGGGGCGGGCACAGATACGCAGTATTTT	CASSLEGAGTDTQYF
TRBV12-1	NA	TRBJ2-5	NA	TGTGCCAGCAGCGGGACAGGGGGAGAGACCCAGTACTTC	CASSGTGGETQYF
TRBV5-1	NA	TRBJ1-1	NA	TGCGCCAGCAGCTTGGTGGTGGCAGAGAACACTGAAGCTTTCTTT	CASSLVVAENTEAFF
TRBV6-5	NA	TRBJ1-6	TRBD1	TGTGCCAGCAGTTACGAGAGTATCAGGGGGGTCCTCCACTTT	CASSYESIRGVLHF
TRBV27	NA	TRBJ1-5	NA	TGTGCCAGCAGTTCCCTCGGGAGACAGAATCAGCCCCAGCATTTT	CASSSLGRQNQPQHF
TRBV4-2	NA	TRBJ2-3	NA	TGTGCCAGCAGCGCCCGGTGGGGCACAGATACGCAGTATTTT	CASSARWGTDTQYF
TRBV7-2	NA	TRBJ2-7	NA	TGTGCCAGCAGCTTAGCGAGCTTTCCCTACGAGCAGTACTTC	CASSLASFPYEQYF
TRBV28	NA	TRBJ1-5	NA	TGTGCCGCCGGGGGGCGGCTCACCCTCAATCAGCCCCAGCATTTT	CAAGGRLTLNQPQHF
TRBV2	NA	TRBJ1-6	TRBD1	TGTGCCAGCAGTGATCAGGGGGTAAAAATGGATTCACCCCTCCACTTT	CASSDQGVKMDSPLHF
TRBV25-1	NA	TRBJ2-3	NA	TGTGCCAGCAGTGGGTTGAATACGCAGTATTTT	CASSGLNTQYF
TRBV6-5	NA	TRBJ2-7	TRBD2	TGTGCCAGCAAACGGGCTAGCGGGAGGTACGAGCAGTACTTC	CASKRASGRYEQYF
TRBV30	once	TRBJ2-3	NA	TGTGCCTGGAGTACCTCCCGTTTCTCGCAGTATTTT	CAWSTSRFSQYF
TRBV13	NA	TRBJ2-7	TRBD2	TGTGCCAGCAGCCCCCGGGTAGCGGGGGGGCGCGACGAGCAGTACTTC	CASSPRVAGGRDEQYF
TRBV5-1	NA	TRBJ1-2	NA	TGCGCCAGCAGCAACGGGAATAATGGCTACACCTTC	CASSNGNNGYTF
TRBV15	NA	TRBJ2-1	TRBD2	TGTGCCACCAGCCCCCGTCGGAGCGGGGGGGCCTTTGAGCAGTTCTTC	CATSPRRSGGAFEQFF
TRBV9	NA	TRBJ1-2	TRBD1	TGTGCCAGCAGCAGAGGACAGGGCCAAAACTATGGCTACACCTTC	CASSRGQGQNYGYTF
TRBV10-3	NA	TRBJ2-3	NA	TGTGCCATCAGTCACCAGCAGAATCTCACAGATACGCAGTATTTT	CAISHQQNLTDTQYF
TRBV30	NA	TRBJ2-7	NA	TGTGCCTGGGGCCACCTCGGCGATGAGCAGTACTTC	CAWGHLGDEQYF
TRBV18	NA	TRBJ2-1	NA	TGTGCCAGCTCACCTCCCCAGAAGTCGAGGAATGAGCAGTTCTTC	CASSPPQKSRNEQFF
TRBV13	NA	TRBJ1-6	NA	TGTGCCAGCAGCAGCGGGACGGGGAGATCACCCCTCCACTTT	CASSSGTGRSPLHF
TRBV6-6	NA	TRBJ2-7	NA	TGTGCCAGCAGTTACTTAGCGGTGAGCTCCTACGAGCAGTACTTC	CASSYLAVSSYEQYF
TRBV5-1	NA	TRBJ2-2	TRBD2	TGCGCCAGCAGGGAGAGTAGCGGGATGACCGGGGAGCTGTTTTTT	CASRESSGMTGELFF
TRBV5-1	NA	TRBJ2-7	TRBD2	TGCGCCAGCAGCTTACCCGGGACTAGCTACGAGCAGTACTTC	CASSLPGTSYEQYF
TRBV5-4	NA	TRBJ2-1	TRBD2	TGTGCCAGCAGCAACCTGGGGGGGAGCTCCTACAATGAGCAGTTCTTC	CASSNLGGSSYNEQFF
TRBV6-5	NA	TRBJ1-2	NA	TGTGCCAGCACCCCCTCGGGGGGAGGTAACTATGGCTACACCTTC	CASTPSGGGNYGYTF
TRBV30	NA	TRBJ2-7	NA	TGTGCCTGGAGTCGGCAGGGCGAGCAGTACTTC	CAWSRQGEQYF
TRBV5-6	NA	TRBJ2-7	NA	TGTGCCAGTCGAGCCTCCGGGACATCGTCCTACGAGCAGTACTTC	CASRASGTSSYEQYF
TRBV18	NA	TRBJ2-3	NA	TGTGCCAGCTCATCAGACAATGCAGATACGCAGTATTTT	CASSSDNADTQYF
TRBV4-1	NA	TRBJ1-1	NA	TGCGCCAGCAGCCAAGGTATGGTCATGAACACTGAAGCTTTCTTT	CASSQGMVMNTEAFF
TRBV5-5	NA	TRBJ2-5	NA	TGTGCCAGCAGCTTGGCCGCGGGGATCCAAGAGACCCAGTACTTC	CASSLAAGIQETQYF
TRBV27	NA	TRBJ2-3	TRBD2	TGTGCCAGCAGTGGGACTAGATGGTCAGATACGCAGTATTTT	CASSGTRWSDTQYF
TRBV6-6	NA	TRBJ2-5	NA	TGTGCCAGCAGTTACGGAGGGGGCATGGACCAAGAGACCCAGTACTTC	CASSYGGGMDQETQYF
TRBV5-6	NA	TRBJ2-5	TRBD1	TGTGCCAGCAGCTCACAAGGGGGACAGGGGAAGCAAGAGACCCAGTACTTC	CASSSQGGQGKQETQYF
TRBV5-8	NA	TRBJ2-4	NA	TGTGCCAGCAGCTTGGATCCCAAAAACATTCAGTACTTC	CASSLDPKNIQYF
TRBV18	NA	TRBJ1-6	NA	TGTGCCAGCTCACTCTTCTCGGCAGGGCAATCACCCCTCCACTTT	CASSLFSAGQSPLHF
TRBV7-8	NA	TRBJ2-1	TRBD2	TGTGCCAGCAGCTTAGGACTAGCGGGAGACGGTGAGCAGTTCTTC	CASSLGLAGDGEQFF